This T cell receptor beta chain was sequenced for a study of radiation and T cells in renal cell carcinoma. About the research overall: Nephrectomy followed 15 Gy stereotactic body radiation by 4 weeks. Overall study results and limits: Top tumor clonotypes rose in blood 2 weeks post-radiation, then contracted.

A word on this clone: What it binds is unknown.

Noted time point: baseline pretreatment blood. Noted treatment: 15 Gy SBRT to primary tumor, nephrectomy 4 weeks later. The tumor was a clear cell renal cell carcinoma. The CDR3 totals 13 residues. V lost 4 bases to trimming and J lost 7 bases, with 14 bases between them. The germline V gene encodes CDR1 SGHVS and CDR2 FNYEAQ. The method was immunoSEQ multiplex PCR; TCRdb's version includes in-frame clones alone and lacks a portion of them. The sample lists about 150,000 clones; roughly 90% were seen once. The gene calls are TRBV7-6 and TRBJ2-7; D not resolved. The starting material was blood, obtained from a patient whose treatment included radiotherapy and nephrectomy. The sequence derives from a woman in her fifties or sixties with renal cell carcinoma. The CDR3 reads CASSSDPIGEQYF. Written as DNA, the CDR3 is TGTGCCAGCAGCTCCGACCCAATTGGAGAGCAGTACTTC.